These T cell receptor beta chains were read from a single sample in a study of early T cells in non-severe SARS-CoV-2 infection. TCRdb reprocessed the 5' RACE reads with MiXCR, giving one entry per CDR3 protein. The sample carries 70,000 to 85,000 distinct CDR3 sequences, roughly 12% recorded once. The source material was whole blood, sampled at baseline. Receptors originate from an adult who was a healthcare worker with PCR-confirmed SARS-CoV-2 infection or an uninfected control (not recorded which). The donor label of this sample is uncertain. The conserved cysteine and the conserved F or W are not part of the CDR3 here.

v_gene	j_gene	CDR3aa
TRBV5-4	TRBJ1-4	ASSIDRAEDWEKLF
TRBV10-2	TRBJ1-2	ASSGNRVNGYT
TRBV7-2	TRBJ2-1	ASSLVGAGYNEQF
TRBV12-3/TRBV12-4	TRBJ2-5	ASSPPGVRETQY
TRBV27	TRBJ1-5	ASSPRAAIPYLSNQPQH
TRBV7-8	TRBJ2-3	ASSLVSGSPQY
TRBV7-6	TRBJ2-3	ASSLVPGQSTDTQY
TRBV6-5	TRBJ2-5	ASSEGLAGGQETQY
TRBV7-6	TRBJ1-1	ASSTGKGTEAF
TRBV4-1	TRBJ1-5	ASSQSTGTNQPQH
TRBV3-1	TRBJ2-7	ASSQARYEQY
TRBV4-3	TRBJ2-1	ASSPRMAGTGTYNEQF
TRBV5-1	TRBJ2-5	ASSLPGETQY
TRBV15	TRBJ1-4	ATSTPPGTNEKLF
TRBV20-1	TRBJ2-5	SARRSIGETQY
TRBV24-1	TRBJ2-3	ATSGGVTDTQY
TRBV7-2	TRBJ2-1	ASSLEVAGPYNEQF
TRBV18	TRBJ1-4	ASSPGTGAHEKLF
TRBV10-3	TRBJ2-1	AISESLAGDGEQF
TRBV7-8	TRBJ2-5	ASSRATGQGNTQY
TRBV7-6	TRBJ2-1	ASSPQGYYNEQF
TRBV21-1	TRBJ1-4	ASSPDRFNEKLF
TRBV4-1	TRBJ1-1	ASSQGTGPMNTEAF
TRBV11-3	TRBJ1-2	ASSSDRGFGYT
TRBV10-1	TRBJ1-2	ASSGTGDHYGYT
TRBV4-1	TRBJ2-3	ASAGVDTQY
TRBV4-2	TRBJ1-5	ASSQEWGAPSTQPQH
TRBV18	TRBJ1-1	ASSRTSTANTEAF
TRBV30	TRBJ2-3	AWSGTSGGGDTQY
TRBV6-1	TRBJ2-1	ASSKTYSGSYNEQF
TRBV18	TRBJ2-1	ASSARAGGRYNEQF
TRBV12-3/TRBV12-4	TRBJ2-6	ASSFRDRVHSGANVLT
TRBV3-1	TRBJ2-7	ASSQVGSYEQY
TRBV10-2	TRBJ1-1	ASSYQSGDTEAF
TRBV6-2/TRBV6-3	TRBJ2-1	ASSLQRELDEQF
TRBV4-3	TRBJ2-1	ASSQVYNEQF
TRBV7-3	TRBJ2-5	ASSRDNRGETQY
TRBV3-1	TRBJ2-7	ASSQSGTYEQY
TRBV5-1	TRBJ2-3	ASSQARGTKSTDTQY
TRBV7-6	TRBJ2-3	ASSWSRGRTDTQY
TRBV2	TRBJ1-3	ASSFEGAGNGNTIY
TRBV19	TRBJ1-2	ASRQTINYGYT
TRBV20-1	TRBJ2-7	SARGFSYEQY
TRBV5-4	TRBJ2-7	ASSEGLAAVYEQY
TRBV7-2	TRBJ2-1	ASSLSDDHEQF
TRBV29-1	TRBJ2-5	SVELDSQETQY
TRBV19	TRBJ2-1	ASTPNRGEVYNEQF
TRBV7-2	TRBJ2-3	ASSFRQGADTQY
TRBV9	TRBJ2-6	ASSVTSGSGANVLT
TRBV6-5	TRBJ1-2	ASSPYRGSGGYT
TRBV19	TRBJ1-1	ASSIGHRVNTEAF
TRBV9	TRBJ2-3	ASSVLTPDTQY
TRBV4-1	TRBJ1-5	ASSQLQGTGPQH
TRBV27	TRBJ2-6	ASRTVDSGANVLT